The T cell receptor beta chain described here comes from a study of T cell changes during pregnancy in multiple sclerosis. Only in-frame clones appear in the TCRdb table, and some are missing; sequencing was by immunoSEQ multiplex PCR. The sample lists about 100,000 clones, 94% occurring once. J gave up 5 bases and V 6 bases, and 8 bases lay outside the gene matches. The CDR3 consists of 16 residues. The germline gives CDR1 SGHTA, CDR2 FQGNSA. Here the sequenced sample was peripheral blood, taken before pregnancy. This receptor was obtained from a female donor with multiple sclerosis, enrolled in a pregnancy study. The chain is built from TRBV7-2 and TRBJ2-3; 13 nucleotides align to TRBD2. The CDR3 region has the DNA TGTGCCAGCAGACCCCGAGGACTAGCGGGAGTAGATACGCAGTATTTT. It specifies CASRPRGLAGVDTQYF.